Below are 8 T cell receptor beta chains sequenced from a single sample in a study of T cell responses to AZD1222 COVID-19 vaccine. The repertoire was sequenced with immunoSEQ multiplex PCR; TCRdb's copy has only in-frame clones and lacks some. Among 95,000 to 150,000 clones, around 82% were seen once, and the ten largest hold approximately 5.9%. Material: peripheral blood, obtained on day 0 of AZD1222 vaccination. These receptor sequences come from an adult in good health.

The J gene is TRBJ1-1, the V gene TRBV19; 7 bases are a match to TRBD1. This CDR3 comprises 15 residues. CDR1 is LNHDA and CDR2 is SQIVND in the germline V gene (reference sequence). V dropped 5 bases and J dropped 4; count of bases not matched to a gene: 10. In DNA, the CDR3 is TGTGCCAGTAGTCCACGGGGCAGGGGGGTCACTGAAGCTTTCTTT. Translating gives CASSPRGRGVTEAFF. The complete variable domain, with remaining parts taken from reference TRBV19 and TRBJ1-1, reads DGGITQSPKYLFRKEGQNVTLSCEQNLNHDAMYWYRQDPGQGLRLIYYSQIVNDFQKGDIAEGYSVSREKKESFPLTVTSAQKNPTAFYLCASSPRGRGVTEAFFGQGTRLTVV.

V and J are TRBV7-9 and TRBJ2-7; D gene ambiguous. Trimming cost V 1 base and J 7 bases, with 8 bases left between them. There are 12 residues in the CDR3. Germline V lookup: CDR1 SEHNR, CDR2 FQNEAQ (reference sequence). The CDR3 region has the DNA TGTGCCAGCAGCTTAGGCTCGAGAGAGCAGTACTTC. It codes for CASSLGSREQYF.

The chain links TRBV28 to TRBJ2-6; possible D gene TRBD2, 6 bases. The CDR3 totals 13 residues. V lost 7 bases, J lost 2 bases, and 6 bases lay in between. Looked up from germline, CDR1 is MDHEN and CDR2 is SYDVKM. As DNA, the CDR3 is TGTGCCAGCACGGGGGCTGGGGCCAACGTCCTGACTTTC. It encodes CASTGAGANVLTF.

The rearrangement uses TRBV19 and TRBJ1-1; D is unclear. The length of the CDR3 is 15 residues. V lost 8 bases, J lost 0 bases, and 16 bases lay in between. Germline lookup yields CDR1 LNHDA and CDR2 SQIVND (reference sequence). The CDR3 is CASLTFGHLNTEAFF. The CDR3 DNA reads as TGTGCCAGTCTTACCTTCGGGCATCTGAACACTGAAGCTTTCTTT.

This rearrangement joins TRBV25-1 to TRBJ1-2; TRBD1 agrees at 7 bases. Per germline, CDR1 MGHDK and CDR2 SYGVNS. The trim removed 6 bases at V and 3 bases at J, leaving 7 bases unmatched. CDR3 length: 14 residues. CDR3 in amino acids: CASSGVGQYYGYTF. The CDR3 region has the DNA TGTGCCAGCAGCGGGGTGGGACAGTACTATGGCTACACCTTC.

The V call is TRBV7-2, the J call TRBJ2-7; the D is unclear. The V gene's germline CDR1 is SGHTA and CDR2 FQGNSA. V lost 1 base and J lost 1, with 5 bases in between. The CDR3 length is 13 residues. CDR3 nucleotide sequence: TGTGCCAGCAGCTTAGTTCCGTCCTACGAGCAGTACTTC. It specifies CASSLVPSYEQYF.

The chain is built from TRBV7-9 and TRBJ1-2, with D unclear. This CDR3 has 13 residues. Germline CDR1 and CDR2: SEHNR and FQNEAQ (reference sequence). V shed 1 base and J shed 6 bases, with 9 bases lying between them. CDR3 in DNA: TGTGCCAGCAGCTTAGGGGGTATGGATGGCTACACCTTC. This sequence encodes CASSLGGMDGYTF.

This clone has at least ten counts. This chain connects TRBV4-2 to TRBJ2-1; D possibly corresponds to TRBD1 (6 bases). The CDR3 length is 15 residues. V dropped 0 bases and J dropped 8 bases, with 14 bases sitting between them. Germline assignment: CDR1 LGHNA and CDR2 YNFKEQ. Here the CDR3 reads CASSQERTASDEQFF. The CDR3 DNA is TGTGCCAGCAGCCAAGAACGGACAGCCAGCGATGAGCAGTTCTTC.